This is a list of T cell receptor beta chains from one sample in a study of somatic mutations in cytotoxic T cells in rheumatoid arthritis. Generated by immunoSEQ multiplex PCR, the TCRdb table keeps only in-frame clones and is missing some. The sample consists of approximately 2,800 clones, 66% of them appearing once. The sample taken for sequencing was CD8+ T cells sorted from synovial fluid. The receptors shown here come from a woman under 30 with rheumatoid arthritis. Each CDR3 is given with its conserved first and last residue. The order of the fields is clone size, J gene, D gene, V gene, CDR3 DNA, CDR3 protein. A D gene is named only where the DNA matches it firmly. The listing skips clone size in some rows; elsewhere it reads once, few, many or a size class.

- TRBJ2-1 - TRBV5-8 TGTGCCAGCAGCTTTCCGGCTAGCAACTACAATGAGCAGTTCTTC CASSFPASNYNEQFF
- TRBJ2-7 TRBD1 TRBV11-1 TGTGCCAGCAGCCCAATGACAGGGGGCGAAAGCGAGCAGTACTTC CASSPMTGGESEQYF
- TRBJ2-7 - TRBV4-1 TGCGCCAGCAGCCAAGATGGGGACATAATCCTTGGCTACGAGCAGTACTTC CASSQDGDIILGYEQYF
- TRBJ2-1 TRBD1 TRBV2 TGTGCCAGCAGTCACACGCAGGGGACAGGGGTGGACAATGAGCAGTTCTTC CASSHTQGTGVDNEQFF
large TRBJ1-2 - TRBV19 TGTGCCAGTGCCCCCGGGGGTAACTATGGCTACACCTTC CASAPGGNYGYTF
- TRBJ2-3 - TRBV7-2 TGTGCCAGCAGCGCTACTAGCATCCATACGCAGTATTTT CASSATSIHTQYF
few TRBJ2-5 TRBD2 TRBV6-4 TGTGCCAGCAGCCTCTCTAGCGGGGGGCAAGAGACCCAGTACTTC CASSLSSGGQETQYF
- TRBJ2-7 - TRBV4-1 TGCGCCAGCAGCCAAGATCAGGGTGATCCGGGCGAGCAGTACTTC CASSQDQGDPGEQYF
once TRBJ2-1 - TRBV29-1 TGCAGCGTTCGGGGAGGTGAGCAGTTCTTC CSVRGGEQFF
- TRBJ2-7 TRBD2 TRBV4-1 TGCGCCAGCAGCCAAGTCTCCAGCGGGGCCATCTACGAGCAGTACTTC CASSQVSSGAIYEQYF
once TRBJ1-1 TRBD1 TRBV28 TGTGCCAGCAGAAAAGCAGGGGGCACTGAAGCTTTCTTT CASRKAGGTEAFF
- TRBJ2-1 TRBD2 TRBV2 TGTGCCAGGGGGTTCCGACTAGCGGGGGGTTTAAATGAGCAGTTCTTC CARGFRLAGGLNEQFF
- TRBJ2-5 TRBD2 TRBV30 TGTGCCTGGAGTGTAGGGGCTAGCGGGAGTGGGGAGACCCAGTACTTC CAWSVGASGSGETQYF
few TRBJ2-7 - TRBV7-9 TGTGCCAGCAGCCTCCCCAACAACATCTACGAGCAGTACTTC CASSLPNNIYEQYF
- TRBJ1-2 - TRBV4-3 TGCGCCAGCAGCCAAGATCGCGGAACTAACTATGGCTACACCTTC CASSQDRGTNYGYTF
few TRBJ2-2 - TRBV4-2 TGTGCCAGCAGCCAAGAACAGGTTAAGACTGGCACCGGGGAGCTGTTTTTT CASSQEQVKTGTGELFF
- TRBJ2-2 - TRBV6-5 TGTGCCAGCAGTTACGCCCTTCTACCCGGGGAGCTGTTTTTT CASSYALLPGELFF
- TRBJ2-1 - TRBV16 TGTGCCAGCAGCCATCCGAACAGGGGGGGGTACAATGAGCAGTTCTTC CASSHPNRGGYNEQFF
- TRBJ2-3 TRBD1 TRBV28 TGTGCCAGCAGTTTTGGGACAGGGGAAATCGCAGATACGCAGTATTTT CASSFGTGEIADTQYF